The clone carrying this T cell receptor beta chain occurred once. The antigen is unknown. The PCR employed 60 Vbeta primers together with 13 Jbeta primers. Sequencing used immunoSEQ multiplex PCR; TCRdb keeps in-frame clones, though not all of them. The repertoire holds over 80,000 clones, with around 73% as singletons. This specimen comes from a study of cytomegalovirus exposure and HLA in healthy donors. Study-wide results and limits: Later analysis showed most CMV-associated TCR beta chains appearing HLA-restricted. Earlier analysis yielded a pattern in which most TCR beta V segments were productive about 87% or about 30% of the time. A later analysis linked a missense DCLRE1C variant to TCR beta V- and J-gene trimming.

V shed 7 bases and J shed 3 bases, with 12 bases lying between them. CDR1 and CDR2 from the germline V gene are ENHRY and SYGVKD. The CDR3 contains 13 residues. The sequence was obtained from a woman aged 40 to 50 in good health and CMV-seronegative. Input material: PBMCs. This sequence joins TRBV10-3 and TRBJ2-5; a possible D gene is TRBD2 (7 bases). The CDR3 loop is CAIMRGGEETQYF. In DNA, the CDR3 is TGTGCCATCATGAGAGGGGGGGAAGAGACCCAGTACTTC.